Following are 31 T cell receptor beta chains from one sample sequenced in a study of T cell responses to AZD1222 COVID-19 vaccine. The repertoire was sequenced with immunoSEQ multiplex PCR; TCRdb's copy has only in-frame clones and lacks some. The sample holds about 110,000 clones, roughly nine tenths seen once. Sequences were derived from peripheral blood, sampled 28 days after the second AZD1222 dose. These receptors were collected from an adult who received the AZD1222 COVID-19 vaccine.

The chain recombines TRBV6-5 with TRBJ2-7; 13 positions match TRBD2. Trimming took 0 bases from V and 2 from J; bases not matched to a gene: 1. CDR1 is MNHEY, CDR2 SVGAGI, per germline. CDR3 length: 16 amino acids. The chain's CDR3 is CASSYSGLAGAYEQYF. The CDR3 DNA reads TGTGCCAGCAGTTACTCCGGACTAGCGGGAGCCTACGAGCAGTACTTC.

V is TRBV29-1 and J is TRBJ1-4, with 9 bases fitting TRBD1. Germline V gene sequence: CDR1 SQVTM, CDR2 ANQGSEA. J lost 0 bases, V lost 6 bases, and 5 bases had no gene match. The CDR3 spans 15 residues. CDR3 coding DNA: TGCAGCGTGGGACAGGGCTTTTCAACTAATGAAAAACTGTTTTTT. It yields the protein CSVGQGFSTNEKLFF.

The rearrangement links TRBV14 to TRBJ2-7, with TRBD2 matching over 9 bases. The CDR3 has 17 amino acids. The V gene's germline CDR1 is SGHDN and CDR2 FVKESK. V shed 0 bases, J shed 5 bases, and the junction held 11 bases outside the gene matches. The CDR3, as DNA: TGTGCCAGCAGCCAAGATGTGGCTAGCGGGATTCCCAACGAGCAGTACTTC. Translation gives CASSQDVASGIPNEQYF.

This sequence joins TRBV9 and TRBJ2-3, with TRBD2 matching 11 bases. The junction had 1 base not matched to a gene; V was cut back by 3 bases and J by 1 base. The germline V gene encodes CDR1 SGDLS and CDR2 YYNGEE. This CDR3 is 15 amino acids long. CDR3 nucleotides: TGTGCCAGCAGCGGGACTAGCGGGCGCACAGATACGCAGTATTTT. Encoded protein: CASSGTSGRTDTQYF.

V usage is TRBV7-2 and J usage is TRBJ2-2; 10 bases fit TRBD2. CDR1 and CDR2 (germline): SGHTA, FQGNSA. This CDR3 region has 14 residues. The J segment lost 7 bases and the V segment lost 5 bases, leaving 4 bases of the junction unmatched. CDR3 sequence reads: CASSPGLAIGELFF. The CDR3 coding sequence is TGTGCCAGCAGCCCGGGACTAGCGATCGGGGAGCTGTTTTTT.

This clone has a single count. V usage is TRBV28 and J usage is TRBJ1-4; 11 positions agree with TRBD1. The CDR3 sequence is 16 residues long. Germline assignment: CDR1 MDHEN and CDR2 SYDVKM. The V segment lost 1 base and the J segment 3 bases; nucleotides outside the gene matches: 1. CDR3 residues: CASSLLGQGANEKLFF. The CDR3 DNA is TGTGCCAGCAGTTTATTGGGACAGGGGGCTAATGAAAAACTGTTTTTT.

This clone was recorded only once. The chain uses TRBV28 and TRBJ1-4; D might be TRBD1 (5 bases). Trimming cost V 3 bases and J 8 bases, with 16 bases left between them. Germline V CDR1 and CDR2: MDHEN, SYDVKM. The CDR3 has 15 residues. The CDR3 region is CASSFYGGAPEKLFF. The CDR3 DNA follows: TGTGCCAGCAGTTTCTATGGCGGGGCACCCGAAAAACTGTTTTTT.

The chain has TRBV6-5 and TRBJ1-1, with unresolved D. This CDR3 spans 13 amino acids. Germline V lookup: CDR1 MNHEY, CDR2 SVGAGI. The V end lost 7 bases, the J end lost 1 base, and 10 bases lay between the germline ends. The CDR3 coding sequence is TGTGCCAGCAAACAGTTGGGGAACACTGAAGCTTTCTTT. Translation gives CASKQLGNTEAFF.

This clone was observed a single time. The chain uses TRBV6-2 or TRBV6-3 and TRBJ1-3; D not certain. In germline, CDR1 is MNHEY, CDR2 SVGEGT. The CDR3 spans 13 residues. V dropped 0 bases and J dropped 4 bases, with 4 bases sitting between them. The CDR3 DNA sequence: TGTGCCAGCAGTTACTCTTCCGGAAACACCATATATTTT. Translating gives CASSYSSGNTIYF.

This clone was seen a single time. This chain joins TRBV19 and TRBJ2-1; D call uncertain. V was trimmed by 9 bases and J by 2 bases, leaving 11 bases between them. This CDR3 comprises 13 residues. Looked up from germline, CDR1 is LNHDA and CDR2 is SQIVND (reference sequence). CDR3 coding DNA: TGTGCCAGCACTCCCTCCCCCTACAATGAGCAGTTCTTC. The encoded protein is CASTPSPYNEQFF.

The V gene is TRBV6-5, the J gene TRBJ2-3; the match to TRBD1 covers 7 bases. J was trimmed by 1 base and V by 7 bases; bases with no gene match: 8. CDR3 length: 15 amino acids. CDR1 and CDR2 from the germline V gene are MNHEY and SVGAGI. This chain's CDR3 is CASNFGDSGTDTQYF. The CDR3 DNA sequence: TGTGCCAGCAACTTTGGGGACAGCGGCACAGATACGCAGTATTTT.

The CDR3 sequence is CASSLLWQYEQYF. In DNA form, the CDR3 reads TGTGCCAGCAGTTTACTGTGGCAATACGAGCAGTACTTC. The chain uses TRBV28 and TRBJ2-7; D unresolved. This CDR3 region has 13 residues. The V end lost 2 bases, the J end lost 4 bases, and 9 bases lay between the germline ends. In germline, CDR1 is MDHEN, CDR2 SYDVKM.

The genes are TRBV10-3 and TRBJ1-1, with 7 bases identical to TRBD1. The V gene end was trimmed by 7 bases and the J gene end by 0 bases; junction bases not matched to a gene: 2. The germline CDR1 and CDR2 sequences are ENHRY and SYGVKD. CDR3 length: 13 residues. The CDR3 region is CAIKTGMNTEAFF. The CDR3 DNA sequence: TGTGCCATCAAGACAGGGATGAACACTGAAGCTTTCTTT.

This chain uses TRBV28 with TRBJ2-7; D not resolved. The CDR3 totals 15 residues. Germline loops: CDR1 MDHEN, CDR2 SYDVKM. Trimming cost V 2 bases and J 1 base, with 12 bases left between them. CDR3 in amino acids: CASSLGPSASYEQYF. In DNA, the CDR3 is TGTGCCAGCAGTTTAGGACCCTCGGCATCCTACGAGCAGTACTTC.

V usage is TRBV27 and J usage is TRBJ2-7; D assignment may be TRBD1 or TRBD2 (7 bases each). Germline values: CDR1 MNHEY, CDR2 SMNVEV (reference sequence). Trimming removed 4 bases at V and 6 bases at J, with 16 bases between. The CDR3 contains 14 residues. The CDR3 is CASSSTPRGGEQYF. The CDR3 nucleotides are TGTGCCAGCAGTTCTACACCCAGGGGGGGCGAGCAGTACTTC.

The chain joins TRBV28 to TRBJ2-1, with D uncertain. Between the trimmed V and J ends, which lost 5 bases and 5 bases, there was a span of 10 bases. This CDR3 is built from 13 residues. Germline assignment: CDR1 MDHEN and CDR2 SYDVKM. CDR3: CASSNSFHNEQFF. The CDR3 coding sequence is TGTGCCAGCAGTAACAGTTTTCACAATGAGCAGTTCTTC.

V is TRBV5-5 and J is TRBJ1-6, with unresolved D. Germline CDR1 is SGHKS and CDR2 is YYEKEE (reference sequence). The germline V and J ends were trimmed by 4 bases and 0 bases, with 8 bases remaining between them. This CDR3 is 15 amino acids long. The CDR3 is CASSPQSSYNSPLHF. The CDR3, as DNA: TGTGCCAGCAGCCCCCAGAGCTCCTATAATTCACCCCTCCACTTT.

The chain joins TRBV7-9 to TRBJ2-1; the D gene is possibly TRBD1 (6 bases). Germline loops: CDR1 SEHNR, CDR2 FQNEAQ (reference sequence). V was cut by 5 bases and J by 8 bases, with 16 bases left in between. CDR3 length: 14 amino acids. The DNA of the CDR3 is TGTGCCAGCAGCCCGGGACACCTCGTCTATGAGCAGTTCTTC. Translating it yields CASSPGHLVYEQFF.

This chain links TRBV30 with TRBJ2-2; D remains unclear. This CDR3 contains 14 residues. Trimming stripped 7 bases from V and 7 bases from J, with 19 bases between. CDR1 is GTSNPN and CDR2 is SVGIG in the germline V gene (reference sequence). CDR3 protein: CAFSPGRGVGELFF. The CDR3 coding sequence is TGTGCCTTTAGCCCCGGCCGAGGAGTCGGGGAGCTGTTTTTT.

CDR3 sequence: CASSVGPRGLDDSPLHF. Written as DNA, the CDR3 is TGTGCCAGCAGCGTAGGACCGAGGGGATTAGATGATTCACCCCTCCACTTT. This chain joins TRBV9 and TRBJ1-6, with D possibly matching TRBD1 (5 bases). This CDR3 comprises 17 residues. Trimming pared 0 bases from V and 8 bases from J, leaving 18 bases between. CDR1 is SGDLS, CDR2 YYNGEE, per germline.

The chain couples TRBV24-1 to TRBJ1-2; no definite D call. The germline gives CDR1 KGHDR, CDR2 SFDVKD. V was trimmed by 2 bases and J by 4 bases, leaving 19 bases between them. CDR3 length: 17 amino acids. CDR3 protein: CATSDSSLADQPYGYTF. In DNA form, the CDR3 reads TGTGCCACCAGTGATTCCTCCTTGGCCGATCAACCCTATGGCTACACCTTC.

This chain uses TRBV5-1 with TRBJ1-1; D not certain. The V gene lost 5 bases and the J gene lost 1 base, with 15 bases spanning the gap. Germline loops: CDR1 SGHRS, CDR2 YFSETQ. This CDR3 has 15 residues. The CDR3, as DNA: TGCGCCAGCAGTTTAAAAACAGACAAGAACACTGAAGCTTTCTTT. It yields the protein CASSLKTDKNTEAFF.

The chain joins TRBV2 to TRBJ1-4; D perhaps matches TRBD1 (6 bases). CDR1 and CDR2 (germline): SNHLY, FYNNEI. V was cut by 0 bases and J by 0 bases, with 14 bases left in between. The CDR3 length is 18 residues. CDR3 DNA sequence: TGTGCCAGCAGTGAAGCGCGGACAGCCCTTGCAACTAATGAAAAACTGTTTTTT. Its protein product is CASSEARTALATNEKLFF.

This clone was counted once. In DNA, the CDR3 is TGTGCCAGCAAGAATAGCGGTCCCTACGAGCAGTACTTC. Amino acid sequence: CASKNSGPYEQYF. V and J are TRBV2 and TRBJ2-7, with D possibly matching TRBD2 (6 bases). The CDR3 has 13 amino acids. CDR1 is SNHLY and CDR2 is FYNNEI in the germline V gene. Trimming stripped 7 bases from V and 2 bases from J, with 12 bases between.

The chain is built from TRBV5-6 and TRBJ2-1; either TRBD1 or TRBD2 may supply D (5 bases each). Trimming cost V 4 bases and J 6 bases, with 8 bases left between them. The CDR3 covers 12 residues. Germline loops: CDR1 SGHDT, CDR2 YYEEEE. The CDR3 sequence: CASSPGANEQFF. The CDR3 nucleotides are TGTGCCAGCAGCCCCGGGGCCAATGAGCAGTTCTTC. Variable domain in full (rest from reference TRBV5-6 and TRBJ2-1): DAGVTQSPTHLIKTRGQQVTLRCSPKSGHDTVSWYQQALGQGPQFIFQYYEEEERQRGNFPDRFSGHQFPNYSSELNVNALLLGDSALYLCASSPGANEQFFGPGTRLTVL.

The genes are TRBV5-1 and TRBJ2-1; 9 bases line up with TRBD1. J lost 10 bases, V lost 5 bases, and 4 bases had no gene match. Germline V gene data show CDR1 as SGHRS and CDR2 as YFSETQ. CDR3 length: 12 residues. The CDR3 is CASRGGQGEQFF. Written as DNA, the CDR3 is TGCGCCAGCAGGGGGGGACAGGGAGAGCAGTTCTTC.

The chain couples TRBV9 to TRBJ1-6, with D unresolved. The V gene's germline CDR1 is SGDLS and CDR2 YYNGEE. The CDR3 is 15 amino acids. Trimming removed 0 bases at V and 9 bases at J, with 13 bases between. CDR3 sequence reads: CASSVGKGPLSPLHF. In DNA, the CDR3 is TGTGCCAGCAGCGTAGGGAAAGGGCCTCTTTCACCCCTCCACTTT.

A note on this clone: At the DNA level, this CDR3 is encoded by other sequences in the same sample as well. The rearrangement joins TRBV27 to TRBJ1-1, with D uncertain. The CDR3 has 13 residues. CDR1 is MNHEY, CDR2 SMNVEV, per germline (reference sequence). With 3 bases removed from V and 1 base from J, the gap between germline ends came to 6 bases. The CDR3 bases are TGTGCCAGCAGTTTCAGAGAGAACACTGAAGCTTTCTTT. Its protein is CASSFRENTEAFF.

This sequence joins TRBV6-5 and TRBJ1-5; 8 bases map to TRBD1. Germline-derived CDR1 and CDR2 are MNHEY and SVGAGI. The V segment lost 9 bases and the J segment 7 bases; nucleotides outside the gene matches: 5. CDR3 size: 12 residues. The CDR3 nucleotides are TGTGCCAGTCAGACAGGGGCCCAGCCCCAGCATTTT. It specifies CASQTGAQPQHF.

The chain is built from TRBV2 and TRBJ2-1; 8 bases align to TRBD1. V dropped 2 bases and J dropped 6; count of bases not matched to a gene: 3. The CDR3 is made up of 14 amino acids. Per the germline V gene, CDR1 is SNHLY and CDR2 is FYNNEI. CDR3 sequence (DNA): TGTGCCAGCAGTGAACAGGGGGCGATCAATGAGCAGTTCTTC. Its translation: CASSEQGAINEQFF.

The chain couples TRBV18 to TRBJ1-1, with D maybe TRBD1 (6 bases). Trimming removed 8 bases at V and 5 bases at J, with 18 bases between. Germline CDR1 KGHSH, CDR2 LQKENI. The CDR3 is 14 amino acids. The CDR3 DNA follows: TGTGCCAGCGAAGAAGTCCAGGGGAGTACTGAAGCTTTCTTT. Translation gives CASEEVQGSTEAFF.